The 2 T cell receptor beta chains below all came from one sample that was sequenced in a study of cytomegalovirus exposure and HLA in healthy donors. The PCR ran on 60 Vbeta and 13 Jbeta primers. Generated by immunoSEQ multiplex PCR, the TCRdb table keeps only in-frame clones and is missing some. Here the sample spans under 250,000 clones, approximately 88% being singletons. The sequenced sample consisted of PBMCs. These receptors were obtained from a boy younger than 10 in good health and CMV-seronegative.

This rearrangement joins TRBV7-9 to TRBJ2-3, with 7 positions matching TRBD2. CDR1 and CDR2 from the germline V gene are SEHNR and FQNEAQ (reference sequence). The CDR3 is made up of 16 amino acids. Trimming removed 5 bases from V and 4 bases from J; junction bases left unmatched: 12. The DNA of the CDR3 is TGTGCCAGCAGCCAACCTAGGGAGGGCACGCCAGATACGCAGTATTTT. Protein: CASSQPREGTPDTQYF.

The chain has TRBV9 and TRBJ2-1; TRBD2 matches 8 bases. With 3 bases clipped from V and 1 base from J, the junction kept 3 bases outside the gene matches. The CDR3 is 15 residues long. Germline assignment: CDR1 SGDLS and CDR2 YYNGEE. The CDR3 reads CASSAPSGSYNEQFF. CDR3 in DNA: TGTGCCAGCAGCGCGCCTAGCGGGTCCTACAATGAGCAGTTCTTC.